A single sample gave rise to the 24 T cell receptor beta chains below, sequenced in a study of cytomegalovirus exposure and HLA in healthy donors. It was with 60 Vbeta and 13 Jbeta primers that the PCR ran. The assay was immunoSEQ multiplex PCR, and TCRdb's table has in-frame clones only and misses some. In the table there are roughly 93,000 clones, approximately 72% of which are singletons. The specimen sequenced was PBMCs. These receptor sequences come from a man aged 18 to 35 in good health and CMV-seropositive.

The chain is built from TRBV27 and TRBJ2-7; 10 bases align to TRBD1. V lost 3 bases to trimming and J lost 0 bases; unmatched junction nucleotides: 5. The germline V gene has CDR1 MNHEY and CDR2 SMNVEV (reference sequence). CDR3 size: 16 residues. CDR3 sequence (DNA): TGTGCCAGCAGTTTCTGGGGACAGGGGAACTCCTACGAGCAGTACTTC. Amino acid sequence: CASSFWGQGNSYEQYF.

This chain uses TRBV10-2 with TRBJ1-1; no clear D gene. The CDR3 totals 17 residues. The germline gives CDR1 WSHSY, CDR2 SAAADI. The germline V and J ends were trimmed by 4 bases and 3 bases, with 21 bases remaining between them. The CDR3 here is CASSVGRTRWWDTEAFF. CDR3 nucleotide sequence: TGCGCCAGCAGTGTTGGCAGGACTAGGTGGTGGGACACTGAAGCTTTCTTT.

J is TRBJ2-7 and V is TRBV4-1; 8 nucleotides line up with TRBD2. V lost 1 base, J lost 2 bases, and 7 bases stayed unmatched. This CDR3 has 16 residues. Germline V gene sequence: CDR1 MGHRA, CDR2 YSYEKL. CDR3 DNA: TGCGCCAGCAGCCAAGGAGGACTAGCTCAGGCCTACGAGCAGTACTTC. It specifies CASSQGGLAQAYEQYF.

The V gene is TRBV6-1, the J gene TRBJ1-4, with a tentative D call TRBD1 (5 bases). Germline V gives CDR1 MNHNS, CDR2 SASEGT. Trimming cost V 7 bases and J 4 bases, with 16 bases left between them. The CDR3 runs 15 residues. This CDR3 is CASTLLWGDNEKLFF. The CDR3 DNA is TGTGCCAGCACTTTACTGTGGGGGGATAATGAAAAACTGTTTTTT.

This sequence joins TRBV10-3 and TRBJ1-5, with D unresolved. CDR1 and CDR2 from the germline V gene are ENHRY and SYGVKD. Trimming removed 0 bases at V and 6 bases at J, with 12 bases between. The CDR3 runs 15 residues. CDR3 sequence (DNA): TGTGCCATCAGTGAGTCGTTGACGGGAGGTCAGCCCCAGCATTTT. Translation gives CAISESLTGGQPQHF.

This clone showed up just once. This chain joins TRBV6-1 and TRBJ1-2; no reliable D call. CDR1 is MNHNS and CDR2 is SASEGT in the germline V gene. With 7 bases removed from V and 2 bases from J, the gap between germline ends came to 11 bases. There are 13 residues in the CDR3. Here the CDR3 DNA reads TGTGCCAGCAACCCCCATGGCAACTATGGCTACACCTTC. Its protein is CASNPHGNYGYTF.

This rearrangement joins TRBV7-9 to TRBJ1-6, with D hard to call. Germline V gene sequence: CDR1 SEHNR, CDR2 FQNEAQ (reference sequence). V was cut by 3 bases and J by 7 bases, with 13 bases left in between. The CDR3 sequence is 15 residues long. CDR3 in DNA: TGTGCCAGCAGCTTGGTAGCAGTGCGGAATTCACCCCTCCACTTT. Amino acids: CASSLVAVRNSPLHF.

The chain uses TRBV18 and TRBJ1-6; no reliable D call. The CDR3 runs to 12 residues. The germline gives CDR1 KGHSH, CDR2 LQKENI. Trimming left V 3 bases short and J 10 bases short, with 7 bases between. This chain's CDR3 is CASSPQESPLHF. Here the CDR3 DNA reads TGTGCCAGCTCACCCCAGGAATCACCCCTCCACTTT.

The chain couples TRBV30 to TRBJ1-5, with D tentatively TRBD1 (5 bases). The CDR3 is 16 residues long. V lost 0 bases and J lost 0, with 12 bases in between. Germline V gives CDR1 GTSNPN, CDR2 SVGIG (reference sequence). The CDR3 region is CAWSVPTDHSNQPQHF. CDR3 sequence (DNA): TGTGCCTGGAGTGTACCGACAGATCATAGCAATCAGCCCCAGCATTTT.

The chain links TRBV10-1 to TRBJ2-7; 8 bases match TRBD1. The CDR3 contains 16 residues. V shed 4 bases and J 2 bases; nucleotides not matched to a gene: 10. Per the germline V gene, CDR1 is WNHNN and CDR2 is SYGVQD (reference sequence). CDR3 coding DNA: TGCGCCAGCAGTGGGATCCCGGGACAGGCGACCTACGAGCAGTACTTC. Translation gives CASSGIPGQATYEQYF.

This clone turned up a few times. The chain combines TRBV6-1 with TRBJ1-3; D unresolved. The CDR3 sequence is 13 residues long. Germline V gene lookup returns CDR1 MNHNS and CDR2 SASEGT. Between the trimmed V and J ends, which lost 11 bases and 0 bases, there was a span of 11 bases. CDR3 in amino acids: CAAQSFSGNTIYF. In DNA form, the CDR3 reads TGTGCCGCCCAGTCTTTCTCTGGAAACACCATATATTTT.

The chain carries TRBV4-1 and TRBJ1-1; D call uncertain. CDR3 length: 15 residues. Germline V gene sequence: CDR1 MGHRA, CDR2 YSYEKL. V was trimmed by 2 bases and J by 1 base, leaving 11 bases between them. CDR3 protein: CASSQLTSRNTEAFF. CDR3 bases: TGCGCCAGCAGCCAACTGACTAGCCGGAACACTGAAGCTTTCTTT.

The chain combines TRBV19 with TRBJ2-3; 8 positions match TRBD1. V dropped 5 bases and J dropped 5; count of bases not matched to a gene: 6. The CDR3 extends over 14 amino acids. CDR1 LNHDA and CDR2 SQIVND come from the germline V gene (reference sequence). This CDR3 is CASSEGQGEDTQYF. The DNA of the CDR3 is TGTGCCAGTAGTGAAGGACAGGGAGAAGATACGCAGTATTTT.

The J gene is TRBJ1-4, the V gene TRBV18; TRBD1 matches 8 bases. CDR1 is KGHSH and CDR2 is LQKENI in the germline V gene. The CDR3 totals 14 residues. The trim removed 6 bases at V and 8 bases at J, leaving 8 bases unmatched. In DNA, the CDR3 is TGTGCCAGCTCCCTCACAGGGGGAGAAGAAAAACTGTTTTTT. Translating gives CASSLTGGEEKLFF.

Only a few counts were recorded for this clone. The rearrangement links TRBV28 to TRBJ2-5; 7 bases are shared with TRBD2. The J call may not be correct, given that the DNA end is closer to TRBJ2-7. Germline V gives CDR1 MDHEN, CDR2 SYDVKM. The CDR3 consists of 13 residues. CDR3 in DNA: TGTGCCAGCAGTTGGCGGGGGACCTACGAGCAGTACTTC. This gives the protein CASSWRGTYEQYF.

This chain links TRBV6-5 with TRBJ2-3, with D possibly TRBD2 on 7 matching bases. Deletions cut 8 bases from V and 4 bases from J, with 13 bases between. Germline V CDR1 and CDR2: MNHEY, SVGAGI. The CDR3 is made up of 13 amino acids. The DNA of the CDR3 is TGTGCCAGCGGGGGGGCCTTTGCAGATACGCAGTATTTT. Translated, it gives CASGGAFADTQYF.

About this clone: In this CDR3 the conserved last residue, phenylalanine or tryptophan, is missing, so a read error is likely. No DNA is shown, since the ends of the CDR3 on it are uncertain; the CDR3 is the one TCRdb lists. This chain uses TRBV21-1 with TRBJ2-7; the table assigns TRBD1, which was not confirmed against the DNA. TRBV21-1 is described as a pseudogene. The CDR3 adds up to 9 amino acids, both ends counted. The CDR3 reads CASTTRDRG.

V usage is TRBV14 and J usage is TRBJ1-1; D not certain. The germline gives CDR1 SGHDN, CDR2 FVKESK. The CDR3 is made up of 13 amino acids. Trimming took 0 bases from V and 2 from J, leaving 4 bases between them. CDR3 DNA: TGTGCCAGCAGCCAAGAGCTAAACACTGAAGCTTTCTTT. Amino acid sequence: CASSQELNTEAFF.

As DNA, the CDR3 is TGCGCCAGCAGCTTACAACAGGGGGCTAATTACAATGAGCAGTTCTTC. Its translation: CASSLQQGANYNEQFF. The chain recombines TRBV5-1 with TRBJ2-1, with 9 bases aligning to TRBD1. The V and J ends lost 2 bases and 4 bases, in that order; junction bases with no gene match: 7. The CDR3 covers 16 residues. Germline CDR1 is SGHRS and CDR2 is YFSETQ.

CDR3 amino acids: CASSRQGGSEQYF. Written as DNA, the CDR3 is TGCGCCAGCAGTCGACAGGGCGGTAGCGAGCAGTACTTC. The chain uses TRBV10-2 and TRBJ2-7; TRBD1 matches at 7 bases. Per the germline V gene, CDR1 is WSHSY and CDR2 is SAAADI. The CDR3 has 13 amino acids. J was trimmed by 6 bases and V by 5 bases; bases with no gene match: 7.

The V call is TRBV6-6, the J call TRBJ1-1, with TRBD1 identical over 8 bases. V shed 8 bases, J shed 4 bases, and the junction held 6 bases outside the gene matches. The CDR3 consists of 13 residues. Germline loops: CDR1 MNHNY, CDR2 SVGAGI (reference sequence). The CDR3 loop is CASQDRVFTEAFF. The CDR3 DNA reads TGTGCCAGCCAGGACAGGGTGTTCACTGAAGCTTTCTTT.

The V gene is TRBV15, the J gene TRBJ2-7; 7 positions agree with TRBD2. CDR1 is LNHNV and CDR2 is YYDKDF in the germline V gene (reference sequence). V lost 0 bases and J lost 5; bases outside the gene matches: 10. The CDR3 is 16 residues long. CDR3 loop: CATSRDLGGAVDEQYF. The CDR3 DNA reads TGTGCCACCAGCAGAGATCTGGGAGGGGCGGTCGACGAGCAGTACTTC.

The chain recombines TRBV28 with TRBJ1-5, with 7 bases identical to TRBD1. The CDR3 covers 15 residues. The germline V gene encodes CDR1 MDHEN and CDR2 SYDVKM. Trimming cost V 4 bases and J 3 bases; bases outside gene matches: 6. The CDR3 DNA reads TGTGCCAGCAGTTCCGGGACAGCAAACAATCAGCCCCAGCATTTT. It yields the protein CASSSGTANNQPQHF.

The chain's CDR3 is CASSQTGDAGQPQHF. The CDR3, as DNA: TGTGCCAGCAGCCAAACAGGTGATGCCGGGCAGCCCCAGCATTTT. This chain links TRBV6-1 with TRBJ1-5; tentative D call: TRBD1 (5 bases). V lost 6 bases to trimming and J lost 7 bases, with 19 bases between them. This CDR3 region has 15 residues. Per germline, CDR1 MNHNS and CDR2 SASEGT.